What follows are 18 T cell receptor beta chains derived from one specimen sequenced in a study of cytomegalovirus exposure and HLA in healthy donors. The study ran its PCR with 60 Vbeta and 13 Jbeta primers. Assay: immunoSEQ multiplex PCR; the TCRdb copy retains only in-frame clones and omits some. The table includes around 190,000 clones, less than 90% detected once. The sample comprised PBMCs. These receptors were obtained from a woman under 40 in good health and CMV-seronegative.

This chain connects TRBV19 to TRBJ2-2; no reliable D call. Between the trimmed V and J ends, which lost 6 bases and 3 bases, there was a span of 11 bases. CDR3 length equals 14 residues. Germline CDR1 and CDR2: LNHDA and SQIVND (reference sequence). The CDR3 spells CASSTIIYTGELFF. The CDR3 DNA reads TGTGCCAGTAGCACTATTATCTACACCGGGGAGCTGTTTTTT.

The chain joins TRBV9 to TRBJ1-1, with D uncertain. Trimming stripped 4 bases from V and 2 bases from J, with 12 bases between. Germline-derived CDR1 and CDR2 are SGDLS and YYNGEE. The CDR3 length is 14 residues. DNA of the CDR3: TGTGCCAGCAGCCCGTGGACTACAAACACTGAAGCTTTCTTT. It codes for CASSPWTTNTEAFF.

This chain joins TRBV9 and TRBJ1-3; D remains ambiguous. Trimming removed 4 bases at V and 4 bases at J, with 15 bases between. The CDR3 is made up of 15 amino acids. The germline CDR1 and CDR2 sequences are SGDLS and YYNGEE. Written as DNA, the CDR3 is TGTGCCAGCAGCTCGAGGCGGGGTGCCGGAAACACCATATATTTT. Translated, it gives CASSSRRGAGNTIYF.

There are a few counts of this clone. At one boundary the junction diverges from the germline segment, which might be a read error. J is TRBJ2-7 and V is TRBV5-1; 13 bases line up with TRBD2. Germline V lookup: CDR1 SGHRS, CDR2 YFSETQ. The length of the CDR3 is 14 residues. The CDR3 nucleotides are TGCGCCAGCAGCCTAGGACTAGCGGGGGCGACTCTGAACTTC. Amino acids: CASSLGLAGATLNF.

This rearrangement joins TRBV10-3 to TRBJ2-7; 8 bases agree with TRBD1. Germline CDR1 and CDR2: ENHRY and SYGVKD. The CDR3 length is 13 residues. The J segment lost 3 bases and the V segment lost 11 bases, leaving 9 bases of the junction unmatched. The CDR3 is CAASRGQDYEQYF. DNA for the CDR3: TGTGCCGCGTCGCGGGGACAGGACTACGAGCAGTACTTC.

This chain joins TRBV7-2 and TRBJ2-7, with D perhaps matching TRBD2 (5 bases). Trimming stripped 2 bases from V and 4 bases from J, with 9 bases between. This CDR3 has 13 amino acids. Germline assignment: CDR1 SGHTA and CDR2 FQGNSA. The CDR3 region has the DNA TGTGCCAGCAGCTTAACTAGGGAGTACGAGCAGTACTTC. It translates to CASSLTREYEQYF.

This chain connects TRBV5-1 to TRBJ2-3; the match to TRBD2 covers 10 bases. The CDR3 sequence is 16 residues long. Germline CDR1 is SGHRS and CDR2 is YFSETQ. The V gene end was trimmed by 0 bases and the J gene end by 8 bases; junction bases not matched to a gene: 9. The CDR3 sequence: CASSLASGGLGVTQYF. CDR3 bases: TGCGCCAGCAGCTTGGCTAGCGGGGGTCTAGGTGTTACGCAGTATTTT.

This chain links TRBV29-1 with TRBJ2-3; D perhaps matches TRBD1 (5 bases). V lost 0 bases, J lost 6 bases, and 13 bases lay in between. The CDR3 covers 14 residues. Germline V CDR1 and CDR2: SQVTM, ANQGSEA. CDR3 in amino acids: CSVEDPRALDTQYF. For the CDR3, the DNA is TGCAGCGTTGAAGATCCCAGGGCTCTGGATACGCAGTATTTT.

The genes are TRBV4-1 and TRBJ1-2; 9 bases match TRBD1. V gave up 2 bases and J gave up 3 bases; unmatched junction bases: 7. CDR3 size: 16 residues. Germline-derived CDR1 and CDR2 are MGHRA and YSYEKL. CDR3 sequence reads: CASSQPNRGRDYGYTF. In nucleotides, the CDR3 is TGCGCCAGCAGCCAACCTAACAGGGGGCGCGACTATGGCTACACCTTC.

The chain has TRBV5-6 and TRBJ1-4, with D unclear. The CDR3 has 14 residues. V lost 8 bases to trimming and J lost 6 bases, with 17 bases between them. CDR1 is SGHDT and CDR2 is YYEEEE in the germline V gene. The chain's CDR3 is CASSKTSGDEKLFF. CDR3 bases: TGTGCCAGTTCCAAAACAAGTGGAGATGAAAAACTGTTTTTT.

The rearrangement uses TRBV11-1 and TRBJ2-3, with 7 bases lining up with TRBD1. Germline CDR1 is SGHAT and CDR2 is FQDESV (reference sequence). V lost 4 bases to trimming and J lost 7 bases; unmatched junction nucleotides: 8. This CDR3 region has 14 residues. CDR3 coding DNA: TGTGCCAGCAGCTATCGACAGGGAAGGAATACGCAGTATTTT. Translating it yields CASSYRQGRNTQYF. The whole variable domain, remainder taken from reference TRBV11-1 and TRBJ2-3, is EAEVAQSPRYKITEKSQAVAFWCDPISGHATLYWYRQILGQGPELLVQFQDESVVDDSQLPKDRFSAERLKGVDSTLKIQPAELGDSAMYLCASSYRQGRNTQYFGPGTRLTVL.

The table lists this clone with a few counts. The chain carries TRBV10-3 and TRBJ1-5, with D tentatively TRBD1 (5 bases). The germline V gene has CDR1 ENHRY and CDR2 SYGVKD. The CDR3 spans 13 residues. V lost 6 bases and J lost 9, with 15 bases in between. CDR3 coding DNA: TGTGCCATCAGGGAAACCAGGGAAGGGCCCCAGCATTTT. The encoded protein is CAIRETREGPQHF.

The chain combines TRBV6-6 with TRBJ2-1; D might be TRBD1 (6 bases). Germline CDR1 reads MNHNY; CDR2 reads SVGAGI (reference sequence). The CDR3 contains 16 residues. Trimming stripped 3 bases from V and 2 bases from J, with 14 bases between. The CDR3 nucleotides are TGTGCCAGCAGTTATTCGTGGGGGCGCCCCTACAATGAGCAGTTCTTC. Its translation is CASSYSWGRPYNEQFF.

Only one count was recorded for this clone. Within the sample, other DNA sequences also encode this same CDR3. This sequence joins TRBV28 and TRBJ2-4; D not resolved. The CDR3 totals 16 residues. The ends were cut back, 6 bases at V and 0 bases at J, with 15 bases in the middle. Germline V gene lookup returns CDR1 MDHEN and CDR2 SYDVKM. The chain's CDR3 is CASSNSGFLAKNIQYF. CDR3 coding DNA: TGTGCCAGCAGCAACAGTGGGTTTCTAGCCAAAAACATTCAGTACTTC.

The chain carries TRBV7-8 and TRBJ1-2, with TRBD1 identical over 11 bases. Germline V gene lookup returns CDR1 SGHVS and CDR2 FQNEAQ. The CDR3 is 16 amino acids. The J segment lost 5 bases and the V segment lost 2 bases, leaving 7 bases of the junction unmatched. CDR3 sequence reads: CASSLQSGTGGYGYTF. The CDR3 bases are TGTGCCAGCAGCTTACAATCCGGGACAGGGGGATATGGCTACACCTTC.

V gene TRBV5-1 combines with J gene TRBJ2-7; 7 nucleotides match TRBD1. The length of the CDR3 is 15 residues. V lost 3 bases, J lost 2 bases, and 8 bases stayed unmatched. From germline, CDR1 is SGHRS and CDR2 YFSETQ. Here the CDR3 reads CASSSGQAATYEQYF. DNA of the CDR3: TGCGCCAGCAGCTCCGGACAGGCCGCTACCTACGAGCAGTACTTC.

This clone was recorded only once. DNA for the CDR3: TGTGCCAGCAATACGGGACTAGCGGGAGAAGATGAGCAGTTCTTC. This translates into CASNTGLAGEDEQFF. This sequence joins TRBV2 and TRBJ2-1, with 14 bases lining up with TRBD2. This CDR3 is 15 amino acids long. The J segment lost 8 bases and the V segment lost 7 bases, leaving 7 bases of the junction unmatched. Germline V gene data show CDR1 as SNHLY and CDR2 as FYNNEI.

The CDR3 sequence is CASSLAQGAGYTF. The CDR3 DNA reads as TGCGCCAGCAGCTTGGCTCAGGGGGCGGGCTACACCTTC. The genes are TRBV5-1 and TRBJ1-2, with TRBD1 matching over 8 bases. V trimming: 0 bases; J trimming: 8 bases; junction bases outside the gene matches: 3. In germline, CDR1 is SGHRS, CDR2 YFSETQ. The CDR3 is 13 amino acids.